One and the same sample provided the 27 T cell receptor beta chains below, sequenced in a study of T cells after yellow fever vaccination. A single record per CDR3 protein comes from TCRdb applying MiXCR to the 5' RACE reads. The repertoire includes a few hundred thousand distinct CDR3 sequences, 8.7% of them detected once, and around 3.1% sits in the top ten. Sequences were derived from CD4+ T cells sorted from PBMCs, sampled 5 days after the yellow fever booster vaccination. These receptors all come from a man between 18 and 35 years old who received the YFV17D yellow fever vaccine.

This clonotype has ten or more counts. The chain couples TRBV29-1 to TRBJ2-5; TRBD2 agrees at 14 bases. The CDR3 runs to 14 residues. J lost 4 bases, V lost 4 bases, and 2 bases had no gene match. Germline CDR1 reads SQVTM; CDR2 reads ANQGSEA. The CDR3 region is CSVGGLAGAETQYF. The DNA of the CDR3 is TGCAGCGTTGGGGGACTAGCGGGGGCAGAGACCCAGTACTTC.

This clonotype has ten or more counts. The rearrangement links TRBV12-3 or TRBV12-4 to TRBJ2-2; no definite D call. The CDR3 covers 13 residues. V shed 8 bases and J shed 1 base, with 8 bases lying between them. The CDR3 reads CASQPRNTGELFF. The CDR3 nucleotides are TGTGCCAGCCAACCCAGGAACACCGGGGAGCTGTTTTTT.

V is TRBV4-3 and J is TRBJ1-2; perhaps TRBD1 as D (5 bases). This CDR3 comprises 17 residues. Germline assignment: CDR1 LGHNA and CDR2 YSLEER. With 0 bases removed from V and 4 bases from J, the gap between germline ends came to 18 bases. The CDR3 protein is CASSQDKGSEGPYGYTF. CDR3 DNA: TGCGCCAGCAGCCAAGACAAGGGGTCAGAGGGGCCCTATGGCTACACCTTC.

This clonotype has a handful of counts. The rearrangement links TRBV5-6 to TRBJ2-7; TRBD1 matches 10 bases. Germline V gene sequence: CDR1 SGHDT, CDR2 YYEEEE. The CDR3 is 15 residues long. The V and J ends lost 4 bases and 5 bases, in that order; junction bases with no gene match: 9. CDR3 in amino acids: CASSRRGTGVNEQYF. The CDR3 nucleotides read TGTGCCAGCAGCAGGAGGGGGACAGGGGTTAACGAGCAGTACTTC.

This chain uses TRBV7-2 with TRBJ1-6, with D perhaps matching TRBD1 (6 bases). This CDR3 spans 13 amino acids. Trimming took 4 bases from V and 9 from J, leaving 10 bases between them. Germline V gives CDR1 SGHTA, CDR2 FQGNSA. The CDR3 sequence: CASSSYRASPLHF. Written as DNA, the CDR3 is TGTGCCAGCAGCTCATACAGGGCTTCACCCCTCCACTTT.

This clonotype appeared a few times. The V and J genes are TRBV12-3 or TRBV12-4 and TRBJ1-5, with 8 nucleotides matching TRBD1. With V trimmed by 2 bases and J by 7 bases, 7 bases remained unmatched. CDR3 size: 15 residues. CDR3 coding DNA: TGTGCCAGCAGTTTACGGGGACAGGATGGGCAGCCCCAGCATTTT. Translated: CASSLRGQDGQPQHF.

This clonotype was recorded at least ten times. The chain links TRBV15 to TRBJ2-5; D not certain. With 0 bases removed from V and 4 bases from J, the gap between germline ends came to 9 bases. The germline CDR1 and CDR2 sequences are LNHNV and YYDKDF (reference sequence). The CDR3 consists of 14 residues. As DNA, the CDR3 is TGTGCCACCAGCAGAGATTTGGGATCAGAGACCCAGTACTTC. Its protein is CATSRDLGSETQYF.

This clonotype came up a few times. The genes are TRBV7-2 and TRBJ2-1; 7 nucleotides agree with TRBD1. J lost 9 bases, V lost 5 bases, and 7 bases had no gene match. Germline CDR1 and CDR2: SGHTA and FQGNSA. This CDR3 is 13 amino acids long. CDR3 in DNA: TGTGCCAGCAGCCTGACAGGGCTCACTGAGCAGTTCTTC. Protein sequence: CASSLTGLTEQFF.

This clonotype was observed a handful of times. The chain is built from TRBV10-3 and TRBJ1-5, with D maybe TRBD1 (6 bases). This CDR3 comprises 13 residues. Between the trimmed V and J ends, which lost 6 bases and 5 bases, there was a span of 11 bases. Germline V gene sequence: CDR1 ENHRY, CDR2 SYGVKD. CDR3 coding DNA: TGTGCCATCAGGCGGACAGTTGATCAGCCCCAGCATTTT. Translated, it gives CAIRRTVDQPQHF.

This clonotype was detected ten times or more. The J gene is TRBJ2-1, the V gene TRBV7-2; D is unresolved. Germline V lookup: CDR1 SGHTA, CDR2 FQGNSA. The CDR3 is 12 residues long. V lost 11 bases to trimming and J lost 10 bases, with 18 bases between them. The chain's CDR3 is CAGSGPQAEQFF. DNA for the CDR3: TGTGCCGGATCCGGGCCCCAGGCCGAGCAGTTCTTC.

The gene calls are TRBV6-5 and TRBJ2-4; tentatively, D is TRBD1 or TRBD2 (6 bases each). V lost 8 bases and J 1 base, leaving 12 bases between the germline ends. The germline V gene has CDR1 MNHEY and CDR2 SVGAGI. The CDR3 extends over 14 amino acids. The CDR3 region is CASSGGQAKNIQYF. The DNA of the CDR3 is TGTGCCAGCTCCGGGGGCCAGGCCAAAAACATTCAGTACTTC.

At least ten counts were recorded for this clonotype. The chain is built from TRBV5-1 and TRBJ1-4, with a tentative D call TRBD1 (5 bases). V was cut by 0 bases and J by 8 bases, with 14 bases left in between. Germline values: CDR1 SGHRS, CDR2 YFSETQ. This CDR3 contains 15 residues. The CDR3 here is CASSLAPQGGEKLFF. The CDR3 bases are TGCGCCAGCAGCTTGGCTCCTCAGGGCGGCGAAAAACTGTTTTTT.

The chain has TRBV7-9 and TRBJ1-4, with D perhaps matching TRBD1 (6 bases). The CDR3 is 14 amino acids. V lost 5 bases and J 7 bases, leaving 14 bases between the germline ends. Germline CDR1 is SEHNR and CDR2 is FQNEAQ (reference sequence). The CDR3 here is CASSLAGAFEKLFF. CDR3 in DNA: TGTGCCAGCAGCCTGGCGGGGGCCTTTGAAAAACTGTTTTTT. Full variable domain (rest looked up from reference TRBV7-9 and TRBJ1-4): DTGVSQNPRHKITKRGQNVTFRCDPISEHNRLYWYRQTLGQGPEFLTYFQNEAQLEKSRLLSDRFSAERPKGSFSTLEIQRTEQGDSAMYLCASSLAGAFEKLFFGSGTQLSVL.

This clonotype was counted between two and nine times. The rearrangement links TRBV7-8 to TRBJ2-1, with TRBD2 matching over 8 bases. The CDR3 has 13 residues. With 7 bases clipped from V and 12 bases from J, the junction kept 11 bases outside the gene matches. Germline-derived CDR1 and CDR2 are SGHVS and FQNEAQ. CDR3 in amino acids: CASTRLASPRQFF. The CDR3 DNA is TGTGCCAGCACGCGACTAGCGTCTCCCAGGCAGTTCTTC.

V is TRBV20-1 and J is TRBJ2-7, with TRBD1 matching over 8 bases. The CDR3 runs 13 residues. Germline CDR1 and CDR2: DFQATT and SNEGSKA (reference sequence). Trimming at V came to 4 bases and at J to 6 bases, leaving 8 bases not matched to a gene. The CDR3 DNA reads TGCAGTGCTACCCTGGACAGGGCCGGCGAGCAGTACTTC. Protein product: CSATLDRAGEQYF.

This clonotype showed up just a few times. The chain is built from TRBV20-1 and TRBJ2-6, with D unresolved. Germline V gene lookup returns CDR1 DFQATT and CDR2 SNEGSKA (reference sequence). V dropped 1 base and J dropped 0 bases, with 10 bases sitting between them. There are 16 residues in the CDR3. CDR3 in DNA: TGCAGTGCTAGAGTTCCAATAGACTCTGGGGCCAACGTCCTGACTTTC. It codes for CSARVPIDSGANVLTF.

The chain couples TRBV10-3 to TRBJ1-5, with D unclear. The V gene's germline CDR1 is ENHRY and CDR2 SYGVKD. The CDR3 contains 14 residues. V lost 4 bases and J 0 bases, leaving 7 bases between the germline ends. This chain's CDR3 is CAISATLSNQPQHF. In DNA form, the CDR3 reads TGTGCCATCAGTGCGACACTTAGCAATCAGCCCCAGCATTTT.

V usage is TRBV7-3 and J usage is TRBJ2-1; TRBD2 matches at 8 bases. The CDR3 is made up of 15 amino acids. V was pared by 2 bases and J by 6 bases, with 6 bases of the junction left unmatched. Looked up from germline, CDR1 is SGHTA and CDR2 is FQGTGA. CDR3 DNA sequence: TGTGCCAGCAGCTTAGGACGGGGGGGTCGCAATGAGCAGTTCTTC. Encoded protein: CASSLGRGGRNEQFF.

The chain has TRBV25-1 and TRBJ2-1, with a possible D match to TRBD1 (6 bases). Trimming left V 3 bases short and J 0 bases short, with 9 bases between. Germline CDR1 is MGHDK and CDR2 is SYGVNS. This CDR3 spans 15 amino acids. The CDR3 nucleotides are TGTGCCAGCAGTGAGGGGGCGAGCTCCTACAATGAGCAGTTCTTC. As protein: CASSEGASSYNEQFF.

The gene calls are TRBV19 and TRBJ2-7; perhaps TRBD1 as D (5 bases). The V gene's germline CDR1 is LNHDA and CDR2 SQIVND (reference sequence). Between the trimmed V and J ends, which lost 5 bases and 1 base, there was a span of 12 bases. The CDR3 contains 14 residues. In DNA form, the CDR3 reads TGTGCCAGTAGTCAGGGCAGGGAATCCTACGAGCAGTACTTC. Translating it yields CASSQGRESYEQYF.

This clonotype was found many times. The V call is TRBV3-1, the J call TRBJ1-2, with 8 bases aligning to TRBD1. Germline CDR1 and CDR2: LGHDT and YNNKEL (reference sequence). V was clipped by 3 bases and J by 6 bases; unmatched bases: 6. CDR3 size: 14 residues. This CDR3 is CASSHLTGGNGYTF. The DNA of the CDR3 is TGTGCCAGCAGCCACCTCACAGGGGGTAATGGCTACACCTTC.

This chain uses TRBV7-3 with TRBJ2-3; D might be TRBD1 or TRBD2, each matching 5 bases. The CDR3 totals 12 residues. Germline assignment: CDR1 SGHTA and CDR2 FQGTGA. V gave up 4 bases and J gave up 12 bases, with 14 bases separating them. The CDR3 sequence is CASSSGTPAQYF. The CDR3 DNA is TGTGCCAGCAGCTCCGGGACCCCGGCTCAGTATTTT.

This clonotype was counted at least ten times. This rearrangement joins TRBV5-1 to TRBJ2-7; no clear D. V dropped 0 bases and J dropped 2 bases, with 9 bases sitting between them. Germline CDR1 reads SGHRS; CDR2 reads YFSETQ. This CDR3 is 14 amino acids long. CDR3: CASSLAPLAYEQYF. Written as DNA, the CDR3 is TGCGCCAGCAGCTTGGCTCCTCTCGCCTACGAGCAGTACTTC.

This clonotype appeared a few times. The chain couples TRBV4-2 to TRBJ2-3, with 8 positions matching TRBD2. Germline V CDR1 and CDR2: LGHNA, YNFKEQ. V lost 3 bases, J lost 1 base, and 9 bases stayed unmatched. The CDR3 has 17 amino acids. CDR3 sequence reads: CASSQGQRAGGTDTQYF. The DNA of the CDR3 is TGTGCCAGCAGCCAGGGGCAACGAGCGGGAGGCACAGATACGCAGTATTTT.

This clonotype has ten or more counts. The V call is TRBV28, the J call TRBJ2-5, with TRBD2 matching over 9 bases. CDR1 and CDR2 from the germline V gene are MDHEN and SYDVKM. V gave up 3 bases and J gave up 1 base; unmatched junction bases: 6. This CDR3 has 16 amino acids. The CDR3 protein is CASSLGGGGAQETQYF. The CDR3 region has the DNA TGTGCCAGCAGTTTGGGCGGCGGGGGGGCCCAAGAGACCCAGTACTTC.

The chain couples TRBV20-1 to TRBJ2-1; 11 bases fit TRBD2. The CDR3 totals 13 residues. The V gene end was trimmed by 3 bases and the J gene end by 10 bases; junction bases not matched to a gene: 5. CDR1 is DFQATT and CDR2 is SNEGSKA in the germline V gene (reference sequence). CDR3 nucleotides: TGCAGTGCTAGGGAGGCTAGCGGGGGGGAGCAGTTCTTC. The encoded protein is CSAREASGGEQFF.

This clonotype was detected many times. The V gene is TRBV27, the J gene TRBJ1-4, with unresolved D. Looked up from germline, CDR1 is MNHEY and CDR2 is SMNVEV (reference sequence). Trimming cost V 6 bases and J 0 bases, with 8 bases left between them. The CDR3 length is 14 residues. CDR3 region: CASSGVATNEKLFF. The DNA for the CDR3 is TGTGCCAGCAGCGGCGTTGCAACTAATGAAAAACTGTTTTTT.